The 23 T cell receptor beta chains below all came from one sample that was sequenced in a study of radiotherapy plus CTLA-4 blockade in lung cancer. TCRdb's copy holds only in-frame clones and misses some; the assay was immunoSEQ multiplex PCR. Altogether tens of thousands of clones are present, approximately 80% being singletons, with the ten largest covering 20% to 30%. The sample here was peripheral blood, taken from a patient treated with radiotherapy plus ipilimumab. These TCRs come from a human donor with non-small cell lung cancer that progressed on radiotherapy plus ipilimumab.

V gene TRBV10-3 combines with J gene TRBJ2-7, with 7 positions matching TRBD1. Germline V gene sequence: CDR1 ENHRY, CDR2 SYGVKD. This CDR3 is built from 18 residues. The junction had 11 bases not matched to a gene; V was cut back by 0 bases and J by 0 bases. CDR3 in amino acids: CAISESAPWGQSSYEQYV. CDR3 nucleotides: TGTGCCATCAGTGAGTCGGCTCCTTGGGGACAGAGCTCCTACGAGCAGTACGTC.

This clone has a single count. The chain carries TRBV27 and TRBJ2-3; D ambiguous. The V end lost 3 bases, the J end lost 1 base, and 14 bases lay between the germline ends. Per germline, CDR1 MNHEY and CDR2 SMNVEV (reference sequence). The CDR3 is 16 amino acids. CDR3 bases: TGTGCCAGCAGTTTCCGCGAGTTTGGAGGCACAGATACGCAGTATTTT. Translation gives CASSFREFGGTDTQYF.

This chain connects TRBV4-2 to TRBJ2-4; a possible D gene is TRBD1 (6 bases). The CDR3 runs to 16 residues. CDR1 and CDR2 from the germline V gene are LGHNA and YNFKEQ. V lost 0 bases and J 4 bases, leaving 13 bases between the germline ends. This CDR3 reads CASSQDQDSLKNIQYF. The CDR3 coding sequence is TGTGCCAGCAGCCAAGACCAGGACAGCCTGAAAAACATTCAGTACTTC.

The CDR3 spells CASRILGRRNYGYTF. CDR3 sequence (DNA): TGTGCCAGTAGGATTCTGGGACGGCGCAACTATGGCTACACCTTC. The V call is TRBV19, the J call TRBJ1-2; weak D call: TRBD1 (5 bases). The CDR3 has 15 residues. Germline V gene data show CDR1 as LNHDA and CDR2 as SQIVND (reference sequence). V lost 6 bases and J lost 2, with 16 bases in between.

This clone was seen only once. The chain uses TRBV6-1 and TRBJ1-1, with D uncertain. CDR1 MNHNS and CDR2 SASEGT come from the germline V gene. V was cut by 2 bases and J by 0 bases, with 10 bases left in between. This CDR3 has 15 amino acids. CDR3 region: CASSESVGMNTEAFF. The CDR3 nucleotides are TGTGCCAGCAGTGAATCGGTGGGGATGAACACTGAAGCTTTCTTT.

The V gene is TRBV30, the J gene TRBJ1-3, with a tentative D call TRBD1 (5 bases). This CDR3 is 15 amino acids long. V dropped 2 bases and J dropped 0 bases, with 11 bases sitting between them. Germline-derived CDR1 and CDR2 are GTSNPN and SVGIG (reference sequence). CDR3 sequence reads: CAWSTRGLSGNTIYF. CDR3 DNA sequence: TGTGCCTGGAGTACCCGGGGCCTCTCTGGAAACACCATATATTTT.

This clone has just one count. The gene calls are TRBV5-1 and TRBJ2-2; 12 positions match TRBD2. CDR1 and CDR2 from the germline V gene are SGHRS and YFSETQ. Germline trimming cut 3 bases from V and 4 bases from J; bases unmatched to any gene: 7. The CDR3 totals 17 residues. The CDR3 spells CASSYRSSGRVTGELFF. The CDR3 DNA reads as TGCGCCAGCAGCTACCGGTCTAGCGGGAGGGTCACCGGGGAGCTGTTTTTT.

The V gene is TRBV5-1, the J gene TRBJ2-5; D gene uncertain. The CDR3 extends over 13 amino acids. Trimming left V 3 bases short and J 5 bases short, with 11 bases between. Germline CDR1 reads SGHRS; CDR2 reads YFSETQ. CDR3 nucleotide sequence: TGCGCCAGCAGCTATGGATCGGCGGAGACCCAGTACTTC. This codes for CASSYGSAETQYF. Looking up the rest from reference TRBV5-1 and TRBJ2-5 gives the full variable domain: KAGVTQTPRYLIKTRGQQVTLSCSPISGHRSVSWYQQTPGQGLQFLFEYFSETQRNKGNFPGRFSGRQFSNSRSEMNVSTLELGDSALYLCASSYGSAETQYFGPGTRLLVL.

This rearrangement joins TRBV30 to TRBJ2-3, with a tentative D call TRBD1 (6 bases). Germline loops: CDR1 GTSNPN, CDR2 SVGIG (reference sequence). V was cut by 0 bases and J by 2 bases, with 15 bases left in between. This CDR3 has 16 amino acids. CDR3 sequence reads: CAWSVPWTASTDTQYF. The CDR3 DNA is TGTGCCTGGAGTGTTCCCTGGACAGCCTCCACAGATACGCAGTATTTT.

The V and J genes are TRBV23-1 and TRBJ2-7; maybe TRBD2 (5 bases). TRBV23-1 is noted as an ORF with a role that remains uncertain. V lost 0 bases and J 2 bases, leaving 14 bases between the germline ends. The CDR3 extends over 16 amino acids. For the CDR3, the DNA is TGCGCCAGCAGTCAATCGACGGGAACCAACCCCTACGAGCAGTACGTC. It translates to CASSQSTGTNPYEQYV.

This chain uses TRBV4-2 with TRBJ1-1, with D possibly matching TRBD1 (5 bases). Germline lookup yields CDR1 LGHNA and CDR2 YNFKEQ. The V and J ends lost 3 bases and 6 bases respectively, with 11 bases between them. The CDR3 is made up of 13 amino acids. In DNA form, the CDR3 reads TGTGCCAGCAGCCAGGAATCCAGGGCTGAAGCTTTCTTT. Translated: CASSQESRAEAFF.

This clone was seen a few times. The chain carries TRBV10-1 and TRBJ2-4; D remains unclear. CDR1 is WNHNN and CDR2 is SYGVQD in the germline V gene (reference sequence). This CDR3 is built from 11 residues. Trimming cost V 0 bases and J 8 bases, with 2 bases left between them. CDR3 in amino acids: CASSESDIQYF. As DNA, the CDR3 is TGCGCCAGCAGTGAGTCGGACATTCAGTACTTC.

The chain links TRBV5-5 to TRBJ2-1, with D perhaps being TRBD1 or TRBD2 (5 bases each). The germline V and J ends were trimmed by 4 bases and 9 bases, with 14 bases remaining between them. Germline V gene sequence: CDR1 SGHKS, CDR2 YYEKEE (reference sequence). There are 13 residues in the CDR3. This CDR3 is CASSQVRGSEQFF. In DNA, the CDR3 is TGTGCCAGCAGCCAGGTGAGGGGCAGTGAGCAGTTCTTC.

V gene TRBV27 combines with J gene TRBJ2-3; 8 bases agree with TRBD1. V was pared by 4 bases and J by 1 base, with 13 bases of the junction left unmatched. Germline lookup yields CDR1 MNHEY and CDR2 SMNVEV (reference sequence). The CDR3 contains 18 residues. The CDR3 region is CASSSRPGTGTGTDTQYF. The CDR3 DNA reads as TGTGCCAGCAGTTCCCGTCCCGGGACAGGAACCGGCACAGATACGCAGTATTTT.

The chain joins TRBV28 to TRBJ1-2; 7 bases align to TRBD1. The CDR3 consists of 16 residues. J gave up 4 bases and V 3 bases, and 11 bases lay outside the gene matches. The germline V gene has CDR1 MDHEN and CDR2 SYDVKM. CDR3 sequence (DNA): TGTGCCAGCAGTTTCCGAGGGGGCGCAGGAGGCTATGGCTACACCTTC. It is translated as CASSFRGGAGGYGYTF.

The chain employs TRBV30 and TRBJ1-4; TRBD1 aligns across 7 bases. Germline V CDR1 and CDR2: GTSNPN, SVGIG (reference sequence). With V trimmed by 3 bases and J by 0 bases, 7 bases remained unmatched. This CDR3 has 16 residues. CDR3 region: CAWRTGKTTTNEKLFF. In nucleotides, the CDR3 is TGTGCCTGGAGGACAGGGAAAACAACAACTAATGAAAAACTGTTTTTT.

The sample holds a few counts of this clone. This sequence joins TRBV19 and TRBJ2-1, with 16 bases matching TRBD2. In germline, CDR1 is LNHDA, CDR2 SQIVND (reference sequence). V lost 7 bases and J lost 10; bases outside the gene matches: 7. CDR3 size: 15 residues. For the CDR3, the DNA is TGTGCCAGTATGGGACTAGCGGGAGGGACAGGCGAGCAGTTCTTC. Its protein product is CASMGLAGGTGEQFF.

The chain joins TRBV5-6 to TRBJ2-3; no reliable D call. Germline-derived CDR1 and CDR2 are SGHDT and YYEEEE. Trimming took 1 base from V and 1 from J, leaving 10 bases between them. This CDR3 is 15 amino acids long. The CDR3 sequence is CASSLMAAGTDTQYF. Written as DNA, the CDR3 is TGTGCCAGCAGCTTGATGGCGGCGGGCACAGATACGCAGTATTTT.

This rearrangement joins TRBV14 to TRBJ2-7; 10 bases are a match to TRBD1. Germline trimming cut 2 bases from V and 2 bases from J; bases unmatched to any gene: 3. The CDR3 runs to 15 residues. Germline V CDR1 and CDR2: SGHDN, FVKESK. The CDR3 DNA reads as TGTGCCAGCAGCCAAAGGACAGGGGGACCCTACGAGCAGTACTTC. Translating it yields CASSQRTGGPYEQYF.

This chain uses TRBV6-5 with TRBJ1-1, with a weak D call TRBD1 (5 bases). This CDR3 has 14 amino acids. Per germline, CDR1 MNHEY and CDR2 SVGAGI. Trimming stripped 6 bases from V and 5 bases from J, with 16 bases between. The CDR3 sequence: CASRLVWGKTEAFF. CDR3 sequence (DNA): TGTGCCAGCAGGCTCGTATGGGGGAAGACTGAAGCTTTCTTT.

The gene calls are TRBV27 and TRBJ2-5; possible D gene TRBD1, 6 bases. The V end lost 5 bases, the J end lost 3 bases, and 13 bases lay between the germline ends. Germline-derived CDR1 and CDR2 are MNHEY and SMNVEV (reference sequence). The CDR3 covers 14 residues. CDR3 sequence (DNA): TGTGCCAGCAGTGCCACCTGGACAGAAGAGACCCAGTACTTC. Translating gives CASSATWTEETQYF.

The chain uses TRBV7-2 and TRBJ2-1; tentatively, D is TRBD1 or TRBD2 (5 bases each). CDR1 SGHTA and CDR2 FQGNSA come from the germline V gene. The CDR3 extends over 12 amino acids. Trimming took 2 bases from V and 12 from J, leaving 11 bases between them. The CDR3: CASSLQGVLQFF. CDR3 DNA: TGTGCCAGCAGCTTACAGGGAGTATTGCAGTTCTTC.

This clone showed up just once. The J gene is TRBJ2-1, the V gene TRBV29-1; D remains unclear. Germline-derived CDR1 and CDR2 are SQVTM and ANQGSEA. The CDR3 covers 17 residues. With 0 bases removed from V and 0 bases from J, the gap between germline ends came to 15 bases. CDR3 amino acids: CSVEDRMLKSSYNEQFF. The CDR3, as DNA: TGCAGCGTTGAAGATCGGATGTTGAAGAGCTCCTACAATGAGCAGTTCTTC.